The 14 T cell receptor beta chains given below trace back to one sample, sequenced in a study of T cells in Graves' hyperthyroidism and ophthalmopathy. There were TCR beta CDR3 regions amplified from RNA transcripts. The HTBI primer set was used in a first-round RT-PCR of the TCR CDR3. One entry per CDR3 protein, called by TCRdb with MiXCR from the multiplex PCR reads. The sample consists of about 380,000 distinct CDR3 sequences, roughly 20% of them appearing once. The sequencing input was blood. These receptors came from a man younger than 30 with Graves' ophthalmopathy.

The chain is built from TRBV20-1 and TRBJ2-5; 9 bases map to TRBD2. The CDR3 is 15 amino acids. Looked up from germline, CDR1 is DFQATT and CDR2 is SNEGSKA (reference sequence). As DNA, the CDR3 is TGCAGAGTGCTAAGGGGCCTAGCGGGGCAAGAGACCCAGTACTTC. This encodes CRVLRGLAGQETQYF.

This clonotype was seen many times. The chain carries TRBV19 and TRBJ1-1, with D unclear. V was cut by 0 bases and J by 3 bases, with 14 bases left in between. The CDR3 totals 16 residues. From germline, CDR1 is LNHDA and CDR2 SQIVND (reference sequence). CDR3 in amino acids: CASSIDLEGGDTEAFF. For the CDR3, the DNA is TGTGCCAGTAGTATAGATCTGGAGGGTGGGGACACTGAAGCTTTCTTT.

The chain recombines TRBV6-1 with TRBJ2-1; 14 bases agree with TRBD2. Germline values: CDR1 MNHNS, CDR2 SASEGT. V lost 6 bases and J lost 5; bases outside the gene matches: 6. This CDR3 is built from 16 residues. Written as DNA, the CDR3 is TGTGCCAGCAGCGCCGGGACTAGCGGGGGCCACAATGAGCAGTTCTTC. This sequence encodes CASSAGTSGGHNEQFF.

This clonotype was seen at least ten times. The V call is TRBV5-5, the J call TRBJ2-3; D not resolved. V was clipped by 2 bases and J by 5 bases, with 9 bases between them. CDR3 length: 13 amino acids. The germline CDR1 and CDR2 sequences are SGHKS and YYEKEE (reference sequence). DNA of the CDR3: TGTGCCAGCAGCTTAGGCAGAGGAGATACGCAGTATTTT. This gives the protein CASSLGRGDTQYF. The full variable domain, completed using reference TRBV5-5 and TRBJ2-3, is DAGVTQSPTHLIKTRGQQVTLRCSPISGHKSVSWYQQVLGQGPQFIFQYYEKEERGRGNFPDRFSARQFPNYSSELNVNALLLGDSALYLCASSLGRGDTQYFGPGTRLTVL.

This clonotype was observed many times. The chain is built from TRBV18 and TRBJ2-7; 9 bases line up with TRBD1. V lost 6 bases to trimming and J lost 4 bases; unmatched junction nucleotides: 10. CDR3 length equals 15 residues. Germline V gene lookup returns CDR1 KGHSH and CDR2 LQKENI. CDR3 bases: TGTGCCAGCTCGGCCACGGGACAGGGAGGGTACGAGCAGTACTTC. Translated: CASSATGQGGYEQYF.

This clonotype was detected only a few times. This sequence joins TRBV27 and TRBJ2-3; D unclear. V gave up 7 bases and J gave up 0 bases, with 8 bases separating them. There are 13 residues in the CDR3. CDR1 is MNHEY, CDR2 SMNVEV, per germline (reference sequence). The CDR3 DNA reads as TGTGCCAGCATAGGTGAAAGCACAGATACGCAGTATTTT. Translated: CASIGESTDTQYF.

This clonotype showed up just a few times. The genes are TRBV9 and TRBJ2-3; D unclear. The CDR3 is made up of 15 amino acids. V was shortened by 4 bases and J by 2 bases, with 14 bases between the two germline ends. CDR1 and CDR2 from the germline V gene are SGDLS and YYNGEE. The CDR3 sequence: CASSLGGILTDTQYF. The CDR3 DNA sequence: TGTGCCAGCAGCCTAGGTGGGATACTCACAGATACGCAGTATTTT.

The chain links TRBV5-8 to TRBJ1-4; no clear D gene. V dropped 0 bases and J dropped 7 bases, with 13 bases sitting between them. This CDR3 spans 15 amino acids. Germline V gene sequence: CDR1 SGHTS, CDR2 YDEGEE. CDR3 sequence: CASSLGAGDSEKLFF. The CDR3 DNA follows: TGTGCCAGCAGCTTGGGGGCAGGTGATAGTGAAAAACTGTTTTTT.

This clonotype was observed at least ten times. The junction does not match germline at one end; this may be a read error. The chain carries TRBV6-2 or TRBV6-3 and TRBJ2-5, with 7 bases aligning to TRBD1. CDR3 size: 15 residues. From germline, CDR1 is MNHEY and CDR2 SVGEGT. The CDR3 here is CASSDSGTVQETQYF. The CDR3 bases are TGTGCCAGCAGTGACTCCGGGACAGTCCAAGAGACCCAGTACTTC.

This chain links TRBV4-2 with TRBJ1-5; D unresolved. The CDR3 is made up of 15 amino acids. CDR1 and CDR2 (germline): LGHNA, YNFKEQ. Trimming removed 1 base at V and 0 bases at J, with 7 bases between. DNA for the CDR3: TGTGCCAGCAGCCAAGGGACGGATAGCAATCAGCCCCAGCATTTT. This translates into CASSQGTDSNQPQHF.

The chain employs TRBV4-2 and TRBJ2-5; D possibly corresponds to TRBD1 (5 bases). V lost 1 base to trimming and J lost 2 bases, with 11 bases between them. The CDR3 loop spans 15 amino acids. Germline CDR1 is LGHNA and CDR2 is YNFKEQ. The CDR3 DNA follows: TGTGCCAGCAGCCAAGGTTCCACAGGACAAGAGACCCAGTACTTC. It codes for CASSQGSTGQETQYF.

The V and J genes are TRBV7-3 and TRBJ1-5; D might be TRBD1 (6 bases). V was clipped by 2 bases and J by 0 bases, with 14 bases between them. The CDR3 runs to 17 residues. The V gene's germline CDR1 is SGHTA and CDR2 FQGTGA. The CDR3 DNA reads TGTGCCAGCAGCTTATCCAGGGGAAAAACTAGCAATCAGCCCCAGCATTTT. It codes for CASSLSRGKTSNQPQHF. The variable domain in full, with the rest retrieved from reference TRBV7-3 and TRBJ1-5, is GAGVSQTPSNKVTEKGKYVELRCDPISGHTALYWYRQSLGQGPEFLIYFQGTGAADDSGLPNDRFFAVRPEGSVSTLKIQRTERGDSAVYLCASSLSRGKTSNQPQHFGDGTRLSIL.

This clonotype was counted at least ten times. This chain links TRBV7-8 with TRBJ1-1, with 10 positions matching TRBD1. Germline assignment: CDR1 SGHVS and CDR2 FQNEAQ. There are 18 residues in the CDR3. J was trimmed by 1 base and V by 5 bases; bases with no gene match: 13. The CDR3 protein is CASSPNRQGAIRNTEAFF. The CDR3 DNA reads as TGTGCCAGCAGCCCCAATCGACAGGGGGCAATAAGGAACACTGAAGCTTTCTTT.

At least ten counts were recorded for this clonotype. The CDR3 loop is CASSFRQAEAFF. The CDR3 nucleotides are TGTGCCAGCAGCTTTCGACAGGCTGAAGCTTTCTTT. The chain joins TRBV5-6 to TRBJ1-1, with TRBD1 as a possible D gene (6 bases). The CDR3 spans 12 residues. Germline V CDR1 and CDR2: SGHDT, YYEEEE. V was trimmed by 2 bases and J by 6 bases, leaving 8 bases between them.